This T cell receptor (beta chain) comes out of a study of blood T cell repertoires in COVID-19. Trimming stripped 1 base from V and 1 base from J, with 7 bases between. In germline, CDR1 is MGHRA, CDR2 YSYEKL. The CDR3 runs to 14 residues. As originally analysed: Researchers report that nucleated cell counts were estimated from reference gene primer amplification. Libraries were prepared by immunoSEQ multiplex PCR; TCRdb keeps only in-frame clonotypes and omits some of them. D and trimming come from the DNA, and the V and J calls and clone size come from that table. The data show a few hundred thousand clones, with approximately 84% seen just once and approximately 3.1% held by the top ten.

The genes are TRBV4-1 and TRBJ1-1; D is unresolved. The sequenced sample was PBMCs or T cells enriched from blood (not recorded which). This clonotype originated in a woman younger than 45 who had recovered from COVID-19. The CDR3 bases are TGCGCCAGCAGCCAAGGCAGGCAGAACACTGAAGCTTTCTTT. This codes for CASSQGRQNTEAFF.